A selection of T cell receptor beta chains follows, all from one sample in a study of cytomegalovirus exposure and HLA in healthy donors. Here immunoSEQ multiplex PCR was the method, and the copy in TCRdb shows in-frame clones only, minus some. The sample consists of fewer than 70,000 clones, approximately 96% of them appearing once. Sequencing was carried out using PBMCs. These receptors all come from a man younger than 30 in good health and CMV-seronegative. Each CDR3 is given with its conserved first and last residue. The D gene is left open where the match is weak. Expanded clones are given a class, and other clones once, few, many or no size at all.

clone size	V gene	D gene	J gene	CDR3 DNA	CDR3 protein
once	TRBV6-5	TRBD1	TRBJ2-1	TGTGCCAGCAGTGACTATCGGGACAGGACGAATGAGCAGTTCTTC	CASSDYRDRTNEQFF
once	TRBV14	-	TRBJ2-7	TGTGCCAGCAGCCCCAGGACACAGGTTGGAGCCTACGAGCAGTACTTC	CASSPRTQVGAYEQYF
-	TRBV7-2	TRBD2	TRBJ2-3	TGTGCCAGCAGCTTAGCGCGACTAGCGGGAGCTGCAGATACGCAGTATTTT	CASSLARLAGAADTQYF
once	TRBV5-1	-	TRBJ2-5	TGCGCCAGCAGCCGCCAACAGGGTACCCTACGCATGGAGACCCAGTACTTC	CASSRQQGTLRMETQYF
once	TRBV28	TRBD2	TRBJ2-3	TGTGCCAGCAGTTCCCCCTCGACTAGCGGGAGAAGCACAGATACGCAGTATTTT	CASSSPSTSGRSTDTQYF
-	TRBV4-1	-	TRBJ2-3	TGCGCCAGCAGCCAAGGTCCCTTCTTAGACACAGATACGCAGTATTTT	CASSQGPFLDTDTQYF
-	TRBV15	TRBD1	TRBJ2-7	TGTGCCACCAGCAGAGCGACAGGGGTTGAGCAGTACTTC	CATSRATGVEQYF
-	TRBV5-1	-	TRBJ2-5	TGCGCCAGCAGTAGTGGCCAAGAGACCCAGTACTTC	CASSSGQETQYF
-	TRBV19	-	TRBJ2-7	TGTGCCAGTAGCACCTTACCGGGAACTACTTCCTACGAGCAGTACTTC	CASSTLPGTTSYEQYF
-	TRBV6-5	TRBD2	TRBJ2-3	TGTGCCAGCAGTTACTGGACTAGCGGGGCTCATACGCAGTATTTT	CASSYWTSGAHTQYF
-	TRBV12-2	-	TRBJ2-2	TGTGCAAGTCGCTTAGAAGGGACATCTGGACCACCCGGGGAGCTGTTTTTT	CASRLEGTSGPPGELFF
-	TRBV28	-	TRBJ2-7	TGTGCCAGCAGATTAATTACCCCGGGTCCTTCCTACGAGCAGTACTTC	CASRLITPGPSYEQYF
-	TRBV5-8	-	TRBJ2-5	TGTGCCAGCAGCTTGCGTCGTGACAGCAGTACAGAGACCCAGTACTTC	CASSLRRDSSTETQYF
-	TRBV2	TRBD2	TRBJ2-7	TGTGCCAGCAGGCCAGGTGGAGCGGGAGGCTTCTACGAGCAGTACTTC	CASRPGGAGGFYEQYF
-	TRBV4-1	-	TRBJ1-1	TGCGCCAGCAGCCAAGCGGGGGGCGCGTTTGAAGCTTTCTTT	CASSQAGGAFEAFF
few	TRBV30	TRBD2	TRBJ2-7	TGTGCCTGGAGTGTACATCGCGGGAGGGCCCACGAGCAGTACTTC	CAWSVHRGRAHEQYF
-	TRBV27	TRBD1	TRBJ2-4	TGTGCCAGCAGTTTGGGACAGGGACGTGGAGCCAAAAACATTCAGTACTTC	CASSLGQGRGAKNIQYF